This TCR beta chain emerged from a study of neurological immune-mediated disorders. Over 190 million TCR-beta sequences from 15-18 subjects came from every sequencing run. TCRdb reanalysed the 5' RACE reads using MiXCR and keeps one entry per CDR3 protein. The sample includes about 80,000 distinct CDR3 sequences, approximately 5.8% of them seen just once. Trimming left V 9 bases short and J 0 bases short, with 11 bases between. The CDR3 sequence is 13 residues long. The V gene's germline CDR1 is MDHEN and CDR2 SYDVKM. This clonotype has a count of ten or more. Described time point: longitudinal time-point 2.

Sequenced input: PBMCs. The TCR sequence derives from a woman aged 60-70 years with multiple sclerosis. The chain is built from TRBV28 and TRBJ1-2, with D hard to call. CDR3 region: CARARATNYGYTF. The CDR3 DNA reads TGTGCCAGGGCCCGTGCGACTAACTATGGCTACACCTTC.